This TCR beta chain was obtained from a study of blood T cell repertoires in COVID-19. This CDR3 is 16 amino acids long. The V gene lost 2 bases and the J gene lost 4 bases, with 17 bases spanning the gap. Germline CDR1 reads LNHDA; CDR2 reads SQIVND (reference sequence). Original analysis: Amplification of reference gene primers was used by the study to estimate nucleated cell counts. Data came from immunoSEQ multiplex PCR; TCRdb stores just in-frame clones and leaves some out. V and J calls and clone size come straight from that table; D and trimming were deduced from the DNA. Of approximately 280,000 clones in the sample, 88% are singletons; the top ten hold less than 10%.

The specimen sequenced was peripheral blood. This TCR was recovered from a man younger than 35 with active or convalescent COVID-19. The chain couples TRBV19 to TRBJ1-1; tentatively, D is TRBD1 (5 bases). The chain's CDR3 is CASSILSGVGGTEAFF. The DNA for the CDR3 is TGTGCCAGTAGTATACTGTCCGGGGTCGGGGGCACTGAAGCTTTCTTT.